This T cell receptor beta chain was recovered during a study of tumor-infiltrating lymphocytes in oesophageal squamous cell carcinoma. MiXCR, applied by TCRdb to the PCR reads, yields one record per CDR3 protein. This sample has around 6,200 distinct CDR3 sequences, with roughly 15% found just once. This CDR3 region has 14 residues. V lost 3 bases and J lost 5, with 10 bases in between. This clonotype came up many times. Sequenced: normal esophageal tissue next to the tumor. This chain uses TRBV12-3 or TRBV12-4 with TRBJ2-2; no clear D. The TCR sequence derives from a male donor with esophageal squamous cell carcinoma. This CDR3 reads CASSFSGRTGELFF. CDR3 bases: TGTGCCAGCAGTTTTTCCGGGCGGACCGGGGAGCTGTTTTTT.